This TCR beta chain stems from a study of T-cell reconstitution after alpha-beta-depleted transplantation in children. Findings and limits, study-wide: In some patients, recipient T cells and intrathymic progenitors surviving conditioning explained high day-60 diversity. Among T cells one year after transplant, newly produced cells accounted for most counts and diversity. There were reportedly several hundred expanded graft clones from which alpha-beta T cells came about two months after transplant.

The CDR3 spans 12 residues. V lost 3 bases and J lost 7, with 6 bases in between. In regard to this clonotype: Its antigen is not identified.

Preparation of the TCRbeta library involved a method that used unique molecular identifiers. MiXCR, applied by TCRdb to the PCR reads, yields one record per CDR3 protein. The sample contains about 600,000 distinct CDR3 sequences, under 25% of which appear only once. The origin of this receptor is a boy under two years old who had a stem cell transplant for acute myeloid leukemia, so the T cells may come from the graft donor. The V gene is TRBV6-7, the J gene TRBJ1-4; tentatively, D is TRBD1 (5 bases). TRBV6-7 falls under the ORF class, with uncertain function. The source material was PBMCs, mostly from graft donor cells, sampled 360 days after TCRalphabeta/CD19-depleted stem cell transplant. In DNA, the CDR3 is TGTGCCAGCAGTTATGGGGGTGAAAAACTGTTTTTT. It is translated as CASSYGGEKLFF.